The 15 T cell receptor beta chains below all came from one sample that was sequenced in a study of T cells in localized non-small cell lung cancer. Method: immunoSEQ multiplex PCR; TCRdb's copy keeps in-frame clones and lacks some. Of roughly 66,000 clones in the sample, roughly nine tenths were seen once. Source: peripheral blood, taken before any cancer treatment. The source is a woman aged 35-75 years with stage I lung adenocarcinoma.

This clone was seen just once. The chain has TRBV7-9 and TRBJ2-1; 10 positions match TRBD2. Losses at the gene ends were 0 bases for V and 7 bases for J; bases not matched to a gene: 6. CDR3 length: 16 amino acids. The V gene's germline CDR1 is SEHNR and CDR2 FQNEAQ (reference sequence). The CDR3 here is CASSLALAGGPNEQFF. The CDR3 DNA is TGTGCCAGCAGCTTAGCCTTAGCGGGAGGCCCAAATGAGCAGTTCTTC.

The chain couples TRBV6-5 to TRBJ2-7; no definite D call. Per the germline V gene, CDR1 is MNHEY and CDR2 is SVGAGI. The CDR3 covers 15 residues. V was cut by 0 bases and J by 3 bases, with 12 bases left in between. The CDR3 bases are TGTGCCAGCAGTTACTCAGGCAGGCAATACTACGAGCAGTACTTC. Translating gives CASSYSGRQYYEQYF.

This clone was picked up one time. The chain is built from TRBV9 and TRBJ2-1; D unclear. V was shortened by 3 bases and J by 4 bases, with 8 bases between the two germline ends. CDR3 length: 13 amino acids. The germline CDR1 and CDR2 sequences are SGDLS and YYNGEE. For the CDR3, the DNA is TGTGCCAGCAGCGCCTCTGGTTACAATGAGCAGTTCTTC. It is translated as CASSASGYNEQFF.

The rearrangement links TRBV9 to TRBJ2-7, with 9 positions matching TRBD2. CDR3 length equals 15 residues. With V trimmed by 2 bases and J by 7 bases, 10 bases remained unmatched. The germline CDR1 and CDR2 sequences are SGDLS and YYNGEE. The CDR3 nucleotides are TGTGCCAGCAGCGTGGGTAGCGGGGGTCCTGCAGAGCAGTACTTC. It codes for CASSVGSGGPAEQYF.

The chain uses TRBV2 and TRBJ1-1; a possible D gene is TRBD1 (5 bases). The CDR3 is 13 residues long. Germline V CDR1 and CDR2: SNHLY, FYNNEI. V lost 4 bases to trimming and J lost 2 bases, with 8 bases between them. CDR3 sequence reads: CASSADSNTEAFF. The CDR3 coding sequence is TGTGCCAGCAGTGCCGACAGCAACACTGAAGCTTTCTTT.

This clone appeared a single time. In nucleotides, the CDR3 is TGTGCCAGCAGCTCAGGGGGGCAGGGACCTCAGCCCCAGCATTTT. Protein product: CASSSGGQGPQPQHF. This sequence joins TRBV7-9 and TRBJ1-5, with TRBD1 matching over 7 bases. Germline V gene data show CDR1 as SEHNR and CDR2 as FQNEAQ (reference sequence). This CDR3 comprises 15 residues. J lost 6 bases, V lost 4 bases, and 9 bases had no gene match.

This chain joins TRBV28 and TRBJ2-7; tentatively, D is TRBD2 (5 bases). The CDR3 consists of 16 residues. V was pared by 1 base and J by 2 bases, with 15 bases between. Germline V gene data show CDR1 as MDHEN and CDR2 as SYDVKM. CDR3 DNA: TGTGCCAGCAGTTTATTGACCGGAGGTGGTGCCTACGAGCAGTACTTC. It yields the protein CASSLLTGGGAYEQYF.

This clone was seen only once. The V call is TRBV7-3, the J call TRBJ2-3; D is unclear. The CDR3 totals 13 residues. In germline, CDR1 is SGHTA, CDR2 FQGTGA. The V end was cut by 8 bases, the J end by 0 bases, with 9 bases between. The CDR3 DNA reads as TGTGCCAGCGGAAGCAGGAGCACAGATACGCAGTATTTT. Encoded protein: CASGSRSTDTQYF.

As to this clone: The conserved closing phenylalanine or tryptophan is absent in this CDR3, likely reflecting a read error. The limits of the CDR3 on the DNA are not certain, so only TCRdb's listed CDR3 is given. The chain couples TRBV4-3 to TRBJ2-7; the D call of TRBD2 is as the table states it, not checked on the DNA. CDR1 is LGHNA and CDR2 is YSLEER in the germline V gene. The CDR3 is 14 amino acids in total, end residues counted. The CDR3 protein is CASSQDIGGSPLGI.

This chain joins TRBV11-2 and TRBJ1-1, with D perhaps matching TRBD1 (5 bases). The CDR3 covers 14 residues. In germline, CDR1 is SGHAT, CDR2 FQNNGV. Trimming removed 5 bases at V and 4 bases at J, with 14 bases between. Here the CDR3 DNA reads TGTGCCAGCAGCGGGAGGGGAGGAATCACTGAAGCTTTCTTT. Translating gives CASSGRGGITEAFF.

The CDR3 reads CASSVEPQGTEAFF. The CDR3 coding sequence is TGTGCCAGCAGCGTAGAGCCCCAGGGAACTGAAGCTTTCTTT. The chain is built from TRBV9 and TRBJ1-1, with D possibly matching TRBD1 (5 bases). The CDR3 is 14 amino acids. V shed 0 bases and J shed 5 bases, with 11 bases lying between them. The V gene's germline CDR1 is SGDLS and CDR2 YYNGEE. The variable domain in full, with the rest retrieved from reference TRBV9 and TRBJ1-1, is DSGVTQTPKHLITATGQRVTLRCSPRSGDLSVYWYQQSLDQGLQFLIQYYNGEERAKGNILERFSAQQFPDLHSELNLSSLELGDSALYFCASSVEPQGTEAFFGQGTRLTVV.

The chain joins TRBV19 to TRBJ2-3; a weak D match, TRBD1 (6 bases). The V gene lost 7 bases and the J gene lost 4 bases, with 15 bases spanning the gap. CDR3 length: 14 amino acids. Germline V gives CDR1 LNHDA, CDR2 SQIVND (reference sequence). The CDR3 bases are TGTGCCAGTAATCAGGGGATTCGCGCAGATACGCAGTATTTT. It translates to CASNQGIRADTQYF.

This clone was recorded once. The chain uses TRBV28 and TRBJ1-1; D call uncertain. Germline CDR1 MDHEN, CDR2 SYDVKM. V shed 7 bases and J shed 4 bases, with 22 bases lying between them. CDR3 length equals 16 residues. CDR3 bases: TGTGCCAGCACCACCCTCGGGAGGGCGGCCGGCACTGAAGCTTTCTTT. It encodes CASTTLGRAAGTEAFF.

V and J are TRBV7-2 and TRBJ1-2; D ambiguous. The V and J ends lost 4 bases and 5 bases respectively, with 14 bases between them. CDR1 is SGHTA and CDR2 is FQGNSA in the germline V gene. The CDR3 extends over 14 amino acids. CDR3 sequence: CASSSGEPPYGYTF. The DNA of the CDR3 is TGTGCCAGCAGCTCCGGGGAGCCTCCTTATGGCTACACCTTC. Using reference TRBV7-2 and TRBJ1-2 for the parts outside the CDR3, the full variable domain is GAGVSQSPSNKVTEKGKDVELRCDPISGHTALYWYRQSLGQGLEFLIYFQGNSAPDKSGLPSDRFSAERTGGSVSTLTIQRTQQEDSAVYLCASSSGEPPYGYTFGSGTRLTVV.

The CDR3, as DNA: TGCGCCAGCACTCCGACGACCGGTATGCACAATGAGCAGTTCTTC. Encoded protein: CASTPTTGMHNEQFF. This chain joins TRBV5-1 and TRBJ2-1, with unresolved D. The CDR3 is made up of 15 amino acids. V was trimmed by 6 bases and J by 5 bases, leaving 18 bases between them. Germline V lookup: CDR1 SGHRS, CDR2 YFSETQ.